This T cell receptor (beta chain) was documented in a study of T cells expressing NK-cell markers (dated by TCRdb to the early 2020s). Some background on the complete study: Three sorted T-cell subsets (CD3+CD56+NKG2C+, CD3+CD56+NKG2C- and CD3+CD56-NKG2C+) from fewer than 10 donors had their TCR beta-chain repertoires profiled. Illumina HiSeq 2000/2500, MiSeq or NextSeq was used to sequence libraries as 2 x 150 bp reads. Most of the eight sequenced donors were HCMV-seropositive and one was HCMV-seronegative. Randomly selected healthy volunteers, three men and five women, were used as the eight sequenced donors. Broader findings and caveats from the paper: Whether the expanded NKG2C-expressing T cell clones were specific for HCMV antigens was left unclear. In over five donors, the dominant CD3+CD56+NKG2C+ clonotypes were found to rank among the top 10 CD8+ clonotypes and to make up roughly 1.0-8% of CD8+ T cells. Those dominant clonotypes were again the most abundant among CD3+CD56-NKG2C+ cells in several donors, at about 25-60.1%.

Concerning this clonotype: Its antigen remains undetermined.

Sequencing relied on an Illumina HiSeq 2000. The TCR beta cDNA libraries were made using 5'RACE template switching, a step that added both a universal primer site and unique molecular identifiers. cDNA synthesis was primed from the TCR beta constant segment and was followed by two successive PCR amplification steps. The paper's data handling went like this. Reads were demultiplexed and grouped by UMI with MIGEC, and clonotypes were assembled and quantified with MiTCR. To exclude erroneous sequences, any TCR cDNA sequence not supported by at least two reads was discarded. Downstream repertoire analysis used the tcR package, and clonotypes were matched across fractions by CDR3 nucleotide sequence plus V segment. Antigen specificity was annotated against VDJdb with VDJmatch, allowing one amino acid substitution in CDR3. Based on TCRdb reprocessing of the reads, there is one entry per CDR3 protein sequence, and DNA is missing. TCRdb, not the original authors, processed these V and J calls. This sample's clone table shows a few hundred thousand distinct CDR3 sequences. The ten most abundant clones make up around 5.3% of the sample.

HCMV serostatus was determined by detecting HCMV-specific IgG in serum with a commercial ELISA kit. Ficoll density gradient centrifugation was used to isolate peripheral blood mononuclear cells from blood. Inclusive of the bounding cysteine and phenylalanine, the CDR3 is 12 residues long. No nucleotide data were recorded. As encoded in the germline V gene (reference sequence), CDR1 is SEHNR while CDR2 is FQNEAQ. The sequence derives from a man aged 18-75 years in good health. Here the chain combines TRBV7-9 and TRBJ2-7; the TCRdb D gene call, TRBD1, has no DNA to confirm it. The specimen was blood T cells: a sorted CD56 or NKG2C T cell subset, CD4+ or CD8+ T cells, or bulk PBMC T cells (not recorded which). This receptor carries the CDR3 CASNRENYEQYF.